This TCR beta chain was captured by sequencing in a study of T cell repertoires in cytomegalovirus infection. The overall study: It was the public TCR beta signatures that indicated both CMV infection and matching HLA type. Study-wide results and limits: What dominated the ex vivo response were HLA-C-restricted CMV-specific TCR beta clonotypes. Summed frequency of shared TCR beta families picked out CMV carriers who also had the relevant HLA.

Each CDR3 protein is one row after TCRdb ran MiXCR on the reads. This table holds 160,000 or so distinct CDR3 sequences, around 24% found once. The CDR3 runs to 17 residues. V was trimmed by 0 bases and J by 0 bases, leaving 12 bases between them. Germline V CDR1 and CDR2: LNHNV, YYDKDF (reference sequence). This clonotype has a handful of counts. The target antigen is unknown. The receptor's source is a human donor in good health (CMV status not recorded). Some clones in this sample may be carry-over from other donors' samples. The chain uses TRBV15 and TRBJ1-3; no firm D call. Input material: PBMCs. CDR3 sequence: CATSRERRTHSGNTIYF. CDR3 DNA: TGTGCCACCAGCAGAGAACGTCGGACTCACTCTGGAAACACCATATATTTT.